This T cell receptor (beta chain) was sequenced during a study of blood T cell repertoires in COVID-19. Study overall: Acute and convalescent COVID-19 samples came from the United States, Italy and Spain. Sample material is recorded as cDNA or gDNA derived from T cells, B-cell-depleted T cells, or PBMCs.

The authors' processing: Estimation of nucleated cell counts relied on the amplification of reference gene primers. The data were produced by immunoSEQ multiplex PCR, yet TCRdb's version contains in-frame clones alone and is incomplete. That table gives V, J and clone size, and the DNA gave D and trimming. This table holds roughly 300,000 clones, 80% to 90% found once. This clone was found a few times. Germline V gene sequence: CDR1 SGHAT, CDR2 FQNNGV. The CDR3 consists of 15 residues. V was cut by 7 bases and J by 3 bases, with 15 bases left in between. This chain joins TRBV11-2 and TRBJ2-2; possibly TRBD1 for D (6 bases). The receptor was isolated from a woman aged 50 to 65 with acute or convalescent COVID-19. The sequencing sample was made of peripheral blood. CDR3 bases: TGTGCCAGCACCCTTTTGGGGGCCCACACCGGGGAGCTGTTTTTT. Translating gives CASTLLGAHTGELFF.